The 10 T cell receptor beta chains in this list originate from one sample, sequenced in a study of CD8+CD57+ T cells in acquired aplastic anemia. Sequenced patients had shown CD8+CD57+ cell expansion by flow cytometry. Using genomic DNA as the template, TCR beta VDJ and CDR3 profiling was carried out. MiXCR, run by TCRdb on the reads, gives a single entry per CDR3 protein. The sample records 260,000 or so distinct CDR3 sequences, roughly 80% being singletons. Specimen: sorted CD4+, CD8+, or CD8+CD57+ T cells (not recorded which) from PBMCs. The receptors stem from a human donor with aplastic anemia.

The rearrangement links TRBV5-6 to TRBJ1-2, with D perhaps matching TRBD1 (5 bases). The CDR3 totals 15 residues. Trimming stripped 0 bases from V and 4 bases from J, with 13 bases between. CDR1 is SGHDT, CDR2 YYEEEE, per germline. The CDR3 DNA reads TGTGCCAGCAGCTTGGGCCGGGGACGGACCTATGGCTACACCTTC. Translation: CASSLGRGRTYGYTF.

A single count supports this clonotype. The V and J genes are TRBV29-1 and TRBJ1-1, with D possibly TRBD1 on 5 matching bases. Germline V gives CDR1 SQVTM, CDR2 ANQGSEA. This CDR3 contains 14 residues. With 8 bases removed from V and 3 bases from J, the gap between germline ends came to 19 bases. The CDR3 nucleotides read TGCAGCACCCGGGGCCCCGGGATGGACACTGAAGCTTTCTTT. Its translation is CSTRGPGMDTEAFF.

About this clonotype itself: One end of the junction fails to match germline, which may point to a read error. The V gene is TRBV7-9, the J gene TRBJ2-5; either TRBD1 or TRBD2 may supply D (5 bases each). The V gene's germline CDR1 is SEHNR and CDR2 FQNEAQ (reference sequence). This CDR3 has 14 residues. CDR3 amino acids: CATSRGPTHDSYNF. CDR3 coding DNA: TGTGCCACCAGCCGGGGACCCACACACGATAGCTACAACTTC.

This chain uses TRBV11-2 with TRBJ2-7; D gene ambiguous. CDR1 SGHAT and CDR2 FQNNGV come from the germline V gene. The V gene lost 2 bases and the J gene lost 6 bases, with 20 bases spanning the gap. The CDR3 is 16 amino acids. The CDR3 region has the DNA TGTGCCAGCAGCTTACCGGGCCCGGCGAACCTGGCCGAGCAGTACGTC. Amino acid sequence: CASSLPGPANLAEQYV.

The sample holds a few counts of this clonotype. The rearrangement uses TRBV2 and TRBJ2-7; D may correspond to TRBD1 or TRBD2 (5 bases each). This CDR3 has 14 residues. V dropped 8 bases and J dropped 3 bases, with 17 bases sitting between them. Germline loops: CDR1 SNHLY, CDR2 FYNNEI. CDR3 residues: CASLTGGIDYEQYF. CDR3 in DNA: TGTGCCAGCCTAACAGGAGGCATAGACTACGAGCAGTACTTC.

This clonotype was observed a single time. CDR3 sequence reads: CASSYERSGGCDEYF. DNA of the CDR3: TGTGCCAGCAGCTATGAAAGAAGCGGGGGGTGCGATGAGTACTTC. V usage is TRBV7-9 and J usage is TRBJ2-7, with TRBD2 identical over 9 bases. Germline values: CDR1 SEHNR, CDR2 FQNEAQ (reference sequence). The V segment lost 4 bases and the J segment 11 bases; nucleotides outside the gene matches: 15. This CDR3 is 15 amino acids long.

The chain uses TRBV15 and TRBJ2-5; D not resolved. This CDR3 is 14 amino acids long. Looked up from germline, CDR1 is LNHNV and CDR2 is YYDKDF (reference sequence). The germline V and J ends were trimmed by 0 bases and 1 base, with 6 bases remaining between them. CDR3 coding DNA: TGTGCCACCAGCAGAGAAAGGAGCCAAGAGACCCAGTACTTC. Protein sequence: CATSRERSQETQYF.

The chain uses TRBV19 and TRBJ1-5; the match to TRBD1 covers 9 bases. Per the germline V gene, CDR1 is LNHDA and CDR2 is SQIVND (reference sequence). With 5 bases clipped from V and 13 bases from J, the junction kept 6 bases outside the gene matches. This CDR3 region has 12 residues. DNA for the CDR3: TGTGCCAGTAGTCCCCGGGACAGGGCTCAGCATTTT. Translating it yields CASSPRDRAQHF.

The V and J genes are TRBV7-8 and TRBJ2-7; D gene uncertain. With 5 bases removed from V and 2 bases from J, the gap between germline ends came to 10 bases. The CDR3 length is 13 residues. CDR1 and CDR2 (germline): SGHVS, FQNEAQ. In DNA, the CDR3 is TGTGCCAGCAGCCAAGAACTGACCTACGAGCAGTACTTC. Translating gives CASSQELTYEQYF.

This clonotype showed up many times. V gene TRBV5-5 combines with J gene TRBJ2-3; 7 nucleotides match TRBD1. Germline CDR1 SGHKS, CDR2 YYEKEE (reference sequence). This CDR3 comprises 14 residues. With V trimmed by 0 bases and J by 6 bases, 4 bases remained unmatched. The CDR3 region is CASSLDRGPDTQYF. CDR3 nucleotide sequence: TGTGCCAGCAGCTTGGACAGGGGTCCCGATACGCAGTATTTT.